The 11 T cell receptor beta chains below all came from one sample that was sequenced in a study of technical replicates of blood from a few donors. The data were produced by immunoSEQ multiplex PCR, yet TCRdb's version contains in-frame clones alone and is incomplete. Here the sample spans roughly 79,000 clones, approximately 94% being singletons. The sequencing sample was made of T cells isolated from PBMCs. The receptor source for this set is a human donor in good health.

The chain is built from TRBV30 and TRBJ1-1; possibly TRBD1 for D (6 bases). The CDR3 is 11 amino acids. Per germline, CDR1 GTSNPN and CDR2 SVGIG (reference sequence). The V end was cut by 4 bases, the J end by 10 bases, with 13 bases between. The CDR3 spells CAWKQGLGAFF. The CDR3 DNA reads TGTGCCTGGAAACAGGGACTAGGAGCTTTCTTT.

This clone was detected once. The chain couples TRBV9 to TRBJ2-1; D gene unclear. The CDR3 covers 15 residues. The germline CDR1 and CDR2 sequences are SGDLS and YYNGEE. Trimming removed 5 bases at V and 0 bases at J, with 12 bases between. In DNA form, the CDR3 reads TGTGCCAGCAGTGATCCGGAGAGCTCCTACAATGAGCAGTTCTTC. Translating it yields CASSDPESSYNEQFF. The whole variable domain, remainder taken from reference TRBV9 and TRBJ2-1, is DSGVTQTPKHLITATGQRVTLRCSPRSGDLSVYWYQQSLDQGLQFLIQYYNGEERAKGNILERFSAQQFPDLHSELNLSSLELGDSALYFCASSDPESSYNEQFFGPGTRLTVL.

The chain recombines TRBV2 with TRBJ1-5; perhaps TRBD1 as D (6 bases). The ends were cut back, 6 bases at V and 6 bases at J, with 12 bases in the middle. CDR3 size: 13 residues. Germline V gene lookup returns CDR1 SNHLY and CDR2 FYNNEI. The DNA of the CDR3 is TGTGCCAGCAGGAAGGACAGAGGTCAGCCCCAGCATTTT. Protein sequence: CASRKDRGQPQHF.

The chain combines TRBV9 with TRBJ2-2, with TRBD2 identical over 7 bases. CDR1 and CDR2 (germline): SGDLS, YYNGEE. After removal of 0 bases from V and 7 bases from J, the junction contained 15 bases not matched to a gene. The CDR3 contains 18 residues. CDR3 amino acids: CASSVDASGYTPDGELFF. The CDR3 DNA is TGTGCCAGCAGCGTAGATGCTAGCGGTTATACTCCGGACGGGGAGCTGTTTTTT.

This chain uses TRBV29-1 with TRBJ2-7; 10 bases map to TRBD2. J was trimmed by 4 bases and V by 7 bases; bases with no gene match: 10. CDR1 is SQVTM and CDR2 is ANQGSEA in the germline V gene. The CDR3 is 14 amino acids. CDR3 protein: CSARLPSGGYEQYF. As DNA, the CDR3 is TGCAGCGCACGCCTCCCTAGCGGGGGATACGAGCAGTACTTC.

The count of this clone is one. The J gene is TRBJ1-1, the V gene TRBV7-6; D not resolved. CDR1 SGHVS and CDR2 FNYEAQ come from the germline V gene. Trimming removed 0 bases from V and 7 bases from J, with 9 bases in between. This CDR3 region has 13 residues. CDR3 loop: CASSLAYPGEAFF. For the CDR3, the DNA is TGTGCCAGCAGCTTAGCATATCCGGGTGAAGCTTTCTTT.

The CDR3 loop reads CASSSYREFSYEQYF. In DNA, the CDR3 is TGTGCCAGCAGCTCCTACAGGGAGTTCTCCTACGAGCAGTACTTC. The chain uses TRBV5-6 and TRBJ2-7; TRBD1 is a possible D gene (6 bases). V was clipped by 3 bases and J by 0 bases, with 13 bases between them. Looked up from germline, CDR1 is SGHDT and CDR2 is YYEEEE. CDR3 size: 15 residues.

This clone came up once. The J gene is TRBJ1-5, the V gene TRBV5-1, with 10 bases lining up with TRBD1. CDR3 length: 15 residues. The junction had 8 bases not matched to a gene; V was cut back by 4 bases and J by 7 bases. Germline-derived CDR1 and CDR2 are SGHRS and YFSETQ. The CDR3 is CASSPGTGDLQPQHF. The CDR3 region has the DNA TGCGCCAGCAGCCCAGGGACAGGGGATTTACAGCCCCAGCATTTT.

The gene calls are TRBV11-2 and TRBJ2-5; TRBD2 agrees at 7 bases. CDR1 SGHAT and CDR2 FQNNGV come from the germline V gene. The CDR3 has 16 residues. Losses at the gene ends were 2 bases for V and 1 base for J; bases not matched to a gene: 7. The CDR3 sequence: CASSLYYGRLQETQYF. The CDR3 nucleotides are TGTGCCAGCAGCTTATACTACGGGAGGCTCCAAGAGACCCAGTACTTC.

This clone was observed a few times. The chain recombines TRBV7-2 with TRBJ1-3, with 7 bases matching TRBD1. The germline gives CDR1 SGHTA, CDR2 FQGNSA. The CDR3 sequence is 15 residues long. V was clipped by 2 bases and J by 9 bases; unmatched bases: 10. CDR3 sequence (DNA): TGTGCCAGCAGCTTAACGTGGGACAGTCGTGGCACCATATATTTT. Encoded protein: CASSLTWDSRGTIYF.

J is TRBJ2-1 and V is TRBV7-3, with 11 nucleotides matching TRBD2. Trimming cost V 5 bases and J 6 bases; bases outside gene matches: 9. The CDR3 runs 16 residues. The germline V gene encodes CDR1 SGHTA and CDR2 FQGTGA. The CDR3 DNA follows: TGTGCCAGCAGCCAGGGACTAGCGGCCCCCACCAATGAGCAGTTCTTC. It specifies CASSQGLAAPTNEQFF.